The source of this TCR beta chain is a study of T-cell reconstitution after alpha-beta-depleted transplantation in children. CDR3 length: 15 amino acids. The germline V gene encodes CDR1 DFQATT and CDR2 SNEGSKA (reference sequence). V lost 6 bases to trimming and J lost 0 bases; unmatched junction nucleotides: 5. The sample holds many counts of this clonotype. Antigen: not known. Study-wide findings and caveats: Some patients' high day-60 TCRbeta diversity was attributed to recipient cells surviving conditioning. Newly generated T cells supplied most T-cell counts and diversity one year post-transplant.

The library targeted TCRbeta and was prepared with unique molecular identifiers. One entry per CDR3 protein, called by TCRdb with MiXCR from the PCR reads. The sample holds around 700,000 distinct CDR3 sequences, about 12% seen once. The rearrangement uses TRBV20-1 and TRBJ2-1, with 10 bases lining up with TRBD2. The receptor was isolated from a girl between 2 and 10 years old with congenital amegakaryocytic thrombocytopenia, due to receive a stem cell transplant. This material consisted of PBMCs, taken before TCRalphabeta/CD19-depleted stem cell transplant. The CDR3 bases are TGCAGTGCCCCCGGGACTAGCGCCTCCTACAATGAGCAGTTCTTC. It codes for CSAPGTSASYNEQFF.